These T cell receptor beta chains were read from a single sample in a study of shared clonotypes between healthy human individuals. Data came from immunoSEQ multiplex PCR; TCRdb stores just in-frame clones and leaves some out. Here the sample spans approximately 740,000 clones, about 74% being singletons. Sequencing was done on a sample of memory CD4+ T cells sorted from blood. The receptor set was obtained from a woman in her twenties or thirties in good health. Each CDR3 is given with its conserved first and last residue. Fields, in order: clone size, D gene, V gene, J gene, CDR3 protein, CDR3 DNA. The D gene is left open where the match is weak. Size values are once, few and many counts, or a class for expanded clones, and some rows have none.

abundance: -
d_gene: -
v_gene: TRBV19
j_gene: TRBJ2-2
CDR3aa: CASRITNTGELFF
CDR3nt: TGTGCCAGTAGGATTACGAACACCGGGGAGCTGTTTTTT

abundance: -
d_gene: -
v_gene: TRBV2
j_gene: TRBJ2-3
CDR3aa: CASRPTASTDTQYF
CDR3nt: TGTGCCAGCAGGCCGACTGCTAGCACAGATACGCAGTATTTT

abundance: -
d_gene: -
v_gene: TRBV2
j_gene: TRBJ1-1
CDR3aa: CASSEALRGNTEAFF
CDR3nt: TGTGCCAGCAGTGAAGCGCTTCGAGGAAACACTGAAGCTTTCTTT

abundance: -
d_gene: TRBD2
v_gene: TRBV25-1
j_gene: TRBJ2-1
CDR3aa: CASSPTGGPYNEQFF
CDR3nt: TGTGCCAGCAGTCCGACGGGGGGGCCTTACAATGAGCAGTTCTTC

abundance: -
d_gene: -
v_gene: TRBV4-2
j_gene: TRBJ1-1
CDR3aa: CASSQVGRDTEAFF
CDR3nt: TGTGCCAGCAGCCAAGTGGGGCGGGACACTGAAGCTTTCTTT

abundance: many
d_gene: TRBD1
v_gene: TRBV4-1
j_gene: TRBJ2-3
CDR3aa: CASSQGEGAGTDTQYF
CDR3nt: TGCGCCAGCAGCCAAGGAGAGGGGGCAGGCACAGATACGCAGTATTTT

abundance: -
d_gene: -
v_gene: TRBV5-1
j_gene: TRBJ2-6
CDR3aa: CASSLDSSGANVLTF
CDR3nt: TGCGCCAGCAGCTTGGACAGCTCTGGGGCCAACGTCCTGACTTTC

abundance: -
d_gene: -
v_gene: TRBV6-1
j_gene: TRBJ1-1
CDR3aa: CASSEYEGGTEAFF
CDR3nt: TGTGCCAGCAGTGAATATGAGGGGGGCACTGAAGCTTTCTTT

abundance: -
d_gene: TRBD1
v_gene: TRBV5-1
j_gene: TRBJ1-1
CDR3aa: CASSSGQGNTEAFF
CDR3nt: TGCGCCAGCAGCTCTGGACAGGGGAACACTGAAGCTTTCTTT

abundance: -
d_gene: -
v_gene: TRBV5-6
j_gene: TRBJ2-7
CDR3aa: CASSYDRITYEQYF
CDR3nt: TGTGCCAGCAGTTACGACAGGATCACCTACGAGCAGTACTTC

abundance: few
d_gene: TRBD2
v_gene: TRBV7-2
j_gene: TRBJ2-1
CDR3aa: CASSPWTSEHNEQFF
CDR3nt: TGTGCCAGCAGCCCGTGGACTAGCGAACACAATGAGCAGTTCTTC

abundance: -
d_gene: TRBD1
v_gene: TRBV5-1
j_gene: TRBJ1-1
CDR3aa: CASSWDRLNTEAFF
CDR3nt: TGCGCCAGCAGCTGGGACAGGCTGAACACTGAAGCTTTCTTT

abundance: -
d_gene: -
v_gene: TRBV7-9
j_gene: TRBJ1-1
CDR3aa: CASSLHGAEPEAFF
CDR3nt: TGTGCCAGCAGCCTTCACGGGGCTGAGCCTGAAGCTTTCTTT

abundance: many
d_gene: TRBD1
v_gene: TRBV5-1
j_gene: TRBJ2-5
CDR3aa: CASSRQGMETQYF
CDR3nt: TGCGCCAGCAGTCGACAGGGGATGGAGACCCAGTACTTC

abundance: -
d_gene: TRBD1
v_gene: TRBV6-4
j_gene: TRBJ1-1
CDR3aa: CASSATTGRPDTEAFF
CDR3nt: TGTGCCAGCAGTGCCACGACAGGGCGTCCGGACACTGAAGCTTTCTTT

abundance: -
d_gene: TRBD1
v_gene: TRBV10-1
j_gene: TRBJ2-5
CDR3aa: CATSPGTEQETQYF
CDR3nt: TGCGCCACCTCACCCGGGACAGAGCAAGAGACCCAGTACTTC

abundance: -
d_gene: -
v_gene: TRBV28
j_gene: TRBJ1-2
CDR3aa: CASRKSGALSGYGYTF
CDR3nt: TGTGCCAGCAGAAAATCAGGGGCCCTCTCGGGATATGGCTACACCTTC

abundance: -
d_gene: TRBD1
v_gene: TRBV2
j_gene: TRBJ1-1
CDR3aa: CASSKDRATEAFF
CDR3nt: TGTGCCAGCAGTAAGGACAGGGCGACTGAAGCTTTCTTT

abundance: -
d_gene: -
v_gene: TRBV30
j_gene: TRBJ1-4
CDR3aa: CAWGVETVGYEKLFF
CDR3nt: TGTGCCTGGGGGGTTGAAACAGTTGGCTATGAAAAACTGTTTTTT

abundance: -
d_gene: TRBD2
v_gene: TRBV5-1
j_gene: TRBJ2-5
CDR3aa: CASSLTSGALGETQYF
CDR3nt: TGCGCCAGCAGCTTGACTAGCGGGGCTCTCGGGGAGACCCAGTACTTC

abundance: -
d_gene: TRBD1
v_gene: TRBV28
j_gene: TRBJ1-4
CDR3aa: CASSLLQGDEKLFF
CDR3nt: TGTGCCAGCAGTTTACTACAGGGGGATGAAAAACTGTTTTTT

abundance: -
d_gene: -
v_gene: TRBV30
j_gene: TRBJ2-5
CDR3aa: CAWTTVSLKTQYF
CDR3nt: TGTGCCTGGACCACCGTTAGCCTGAAGACCCAGTACTTC

abundance: -
d_gene: -
v_gene: TRBV29-1
j_gene: TRBJ2-4
CDR3aa: CSVAEQKAKNIQYF
CDR3nt: TGCAGCGTTGCAGAACAAAAAGCCAAAAACATTCAGTACTTC

abundance: -
d_gene: TRBD2
v_gene: TRBV6-7
j_gene: TRBJ2-7
CDR3aa: CASSYSILARLAGGGHEQYF
CDR3nt: TGTGCCAGCAGTTACTCGATACTCGCGCGACTAGCGGGAGGGGGGCACGAGCAGTACTTC

abundance: -
d_gene: -
v_gene: TRBV27
j_gene: TRBJ1-2
CDR3aa: CASSLLGGQGGGYTF
CDR3nt: TGTGCCAGCAGTTTACTAGGCGGGCAGGGTGGTGGCTACACCTTC

abundance: -
d_gene: -
v_gene: TRBV28
j_gene: TRBJ2-6
CDR3aa: CASSFAGAGANVLTF
CDR3nt: TGTGCCAGCAGTTTTGCAGGGGCTGGGGCCAACGTCCTGACTTTC

abundance: few
d_gene: -
v_gene: TRBV2
j_gene: TRBJ2-2
CDR3aa: CASSERLGSGTGELFF
CDR3nt: TGTGCCAGCAGTGAGCGTTTGGGGTCTGGCACCGGGGAGCTGTTTTTT

abundance: -
d_gene: -
v_gene: TRBV28
j_gene: TRBJ1-1
CDR3aa: CASSASLNTEAFF
CDR3nt: TGTGCCAGCAGTGCTTCCCTGAACACTGAAGCTTTCTTT